This T cell receptor beta chain emerged from a study of cytotoxic CD8 clonotypes in ibrutinib-treated CLL. Findings of the study overall: Relative to age-matched healthy donors, clonality at baseline was higher, and it tracked circulating CD8+ T-cell counts.

In this sample, this clone turned up a few times. Its antigen is not known. Germline-derived CDR1 and CDR2 are LNHDA and SQIVND (reference sequence). V was trimmed by 10 bases and J by 0 bases, leaving 13 bases between them. This CDR3 contains 14 residues. Generated by immunoSEQ multiplex PCR, the TCRdb table keeps only in-frame clones and is missing some. The sample lists about 60,000 clones; about 54% were seen once. The source of this sequence is a human donor with chronic lymphocytic leukemia. The source was PBMCs, collected at disease progression, from a patient treated with ibrutinib. The chain employs TRBV19 and TRBJ1-5; no firm D call. The CDR3 coding sequence is TGTGCCACCTCGTCAGGTTATAGCAATCAGCCCCAGCATTTT. This sequence encodes CATSSGYSNQPQHF.